These 2 T cell receptor beta chains were sequenced from one sample in a study of cytomegalovirus exposure and HLA in healthy donors. In the PCR, 60 Vbeta and 13 Jbeta primers were used. The protocol was immunoSEQ multiplex PCR, while the TCRdb copy is restricted to in-frame clones and leaves out a portion. The table lists 110,000 to 150,000 clones, 78% of them singletons. Material: PBMCs. The receptor set was obtained from a male donor in good health and CMV-seronegative.

The V call is TRBV6-4, the J call TRBJ2-4; 7 positions agree with TRBD2. Germline-derived CDR1 and CDR2 are MRHNA and SNTAGT. The V segment lost 3 bases and the J segment 0 bases; nucleotides outside the gene matches: 5. The length of the CDR3 is 16 residues. The CDR3 nucleotides are TGTGCCAGCAGTGAGCGGGGGATACTAGCCAAAAACATTCAGTACTTC. Protein product: CASSERGILAKNIQYF.

The genes are TRBV6-1 and TRBJ1-1, with D unresolved. This CDR3 has 15 residues. Germline CDR1 reads MNHNS; CDR2 reads SASEGT. The V end was cut by 3 bases, the J end by 0 bases, with 11 bases between. The CDR3 protein is CASSDRPLMNTEAFF. CDR3 in DNA: TGTGCCAGCAGTGACAGGCCTCTCATGAACACTGAAGCTTTCTTT.